This TCR beta chain was profiled in a study of blood T cells in healthy people across ages. Findings of the study overall: The recorded TCR beta diversity per million T cells decreased in a roughly linear manner with age.

All donors came from Russia, were Caucasian and healthy, and spanned ages about 6 to 95. Each individual donor underwent a draw of around 9.8 milliliters of peripheral blood. PBMCs numbering at least 7 million were isolated per sample. Per germline, CDR1 SGHRS and CDR2 YFSETQ. V shed 5 bases and J shed 4 bases, with 12 bases lying between them. The CDR3 contains 13 residues. A second PCR of roughly 7 to 11 cycles used a sample-barcoded 5' primer and a J-beta primer mix. TCRdb called the 5' RACE reads again in MiXCR, with one record for every CDR3 protein. This table has roughly 1.6 million distinct CDR3 sequences, 30% to 35% appearing once. This clonotype was picked up a small number of times. Its antigen is not identified.

The TCR originated in a woman younger than 45 in good health. Sequenced input: blood. J is TRBJ1-1 and V is TRBV5-1; D is possibly TRBD1 (5 bases). The CDR3: CASREVGGTEAFF. The CDR3 bases are TGCGCCAGCAGGGAGGTCGGGGGCACTGAAGCTTTCTTT.